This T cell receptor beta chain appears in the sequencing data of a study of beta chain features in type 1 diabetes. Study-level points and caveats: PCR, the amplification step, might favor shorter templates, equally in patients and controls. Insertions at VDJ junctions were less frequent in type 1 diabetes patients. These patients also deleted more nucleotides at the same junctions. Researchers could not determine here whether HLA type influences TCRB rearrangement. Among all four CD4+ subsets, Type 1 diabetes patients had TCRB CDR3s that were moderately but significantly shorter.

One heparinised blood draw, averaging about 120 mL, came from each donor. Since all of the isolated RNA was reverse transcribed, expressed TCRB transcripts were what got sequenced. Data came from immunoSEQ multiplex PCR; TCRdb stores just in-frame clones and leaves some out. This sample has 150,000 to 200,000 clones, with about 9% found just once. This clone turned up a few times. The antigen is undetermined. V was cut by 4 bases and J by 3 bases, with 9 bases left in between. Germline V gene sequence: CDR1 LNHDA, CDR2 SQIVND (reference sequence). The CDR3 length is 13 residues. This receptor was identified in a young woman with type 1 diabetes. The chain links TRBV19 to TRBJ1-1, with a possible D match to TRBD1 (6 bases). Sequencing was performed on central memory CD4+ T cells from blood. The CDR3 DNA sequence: TGTGCCAGTAGTAACCACAGGGACACTGAAGCTTTCTTT. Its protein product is CASSNHRDTEAFF.